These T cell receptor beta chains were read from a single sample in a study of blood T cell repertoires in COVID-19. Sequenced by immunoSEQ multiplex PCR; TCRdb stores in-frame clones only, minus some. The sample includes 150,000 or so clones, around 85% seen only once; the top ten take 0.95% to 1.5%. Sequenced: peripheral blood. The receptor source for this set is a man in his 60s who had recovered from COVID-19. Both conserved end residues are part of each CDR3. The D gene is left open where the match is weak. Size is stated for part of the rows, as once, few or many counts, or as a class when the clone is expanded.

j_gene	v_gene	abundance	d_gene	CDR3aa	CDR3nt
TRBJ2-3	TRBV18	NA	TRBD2	CASSLSRGETDTQYF	TGTGCCAGCTCGCTTTCACGGGGGGAGACAGATACGCAGTATTTT
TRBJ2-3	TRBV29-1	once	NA	CSSEGGGDRDTQYF	TGCAGCTCCGAAGGAGGGGGGGATAGGGATACGCAGTATTTT
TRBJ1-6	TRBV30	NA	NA	CAWTFDSSYNSPLHF	TGTGCCTGGACTTTCGACAGCTCCTATAATTCACCCCTCCACTTT
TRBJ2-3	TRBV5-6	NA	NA	CASSLRGGVPDTQYF	TGTGCCAGCAGCCTAAGGGGGGGTGTACCAGATACGCAGTATTTT
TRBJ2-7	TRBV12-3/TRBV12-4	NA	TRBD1	CASSTRQGHEQYF	TGTGCCAGCAGTACGAGACAGGGTCACGAGCAGTACTTC
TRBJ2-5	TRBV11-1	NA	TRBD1	CASSPLGQGRETQYF	TGTGCCAGCAGCCCCTTGGGACAGGGAAGGGAGACCCAGTACTTC
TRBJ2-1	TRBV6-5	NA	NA	CASIDRGGWEQFF	TGTGCCAGCATCGACCGCGGGGGCTGGGAGCAGTTCTTC
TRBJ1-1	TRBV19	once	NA	CASSIVLETEAFF	TGTGCCAGTAGTATAGTCTTGGAGACTGAAGCTTTCTTT
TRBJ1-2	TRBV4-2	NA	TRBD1	CASSQGDRAGNGYTF	TGTGCCAGCAGCCAAGGGGACAGGGCTGGAAATGGCTACACCTTC
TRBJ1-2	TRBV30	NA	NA	CAWRGGHYYGYTF	TGTGCCTGGAGAGGTGGACATTACTATGGCTACACCTTC
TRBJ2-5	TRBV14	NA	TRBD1	CASSQTRTGGAETQYF	TGTGCCAGCAGCCAGACTAGGACAGGGGGCGCAGAGACCCAGTACTTC
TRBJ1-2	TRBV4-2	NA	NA	CASSYPTGTRGYTF	TGTGCCAGCAGTTACCCTACCGGGACTAGAGGCTACACCTTC
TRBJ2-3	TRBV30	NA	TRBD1	CAWSVRDRGFAQYF	TGTGCCTGGAGTGTAAGAGACAGGGGATTTGCGCAGTATTTT
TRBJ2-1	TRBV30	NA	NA	CAWMRPRGQFF	TGTGCCTGGATGCGACCGCGCGGGCAGTTCTTC
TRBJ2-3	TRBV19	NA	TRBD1	CASSIAGGADTQYF	TGTGCCAGTAGTATAGCAGGGGGCGCAGATACGCAGTATTTT
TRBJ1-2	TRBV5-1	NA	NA	CASSLVTGSDGYTF	TGCGCCAGCAGCTTGGTTACAGGGTCGGATGGCTACACCTTC
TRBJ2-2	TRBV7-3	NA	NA	CASSLNGQNTGELFF	TGTGCCAGCAGCTTAAACGGACAGAACACCGGGGAGCTGTTTTTT
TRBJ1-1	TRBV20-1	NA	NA	CSAITGDF	TGCAGTGCTATAACCGGAGACTTT
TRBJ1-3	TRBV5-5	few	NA	CASSLFGGGLANTIYF	TGTGCCAGCAGCTTATTTGGCGGAGGGCTCGCAAACACCATATATTTT
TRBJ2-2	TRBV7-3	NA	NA	CASSLYRTGELFF	TGTGCCAGCAGCTTATATCGCACCGGGGAGCTGTTTTTT
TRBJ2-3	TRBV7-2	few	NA	CASSLEERYTQYF	TGTGCCAGCAGCTTAGAGGAGCGGTATACGCAGTATTTT
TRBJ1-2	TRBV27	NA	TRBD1	CASSLVQGARGYTF	TGTGCCAGCAGTTTGGTACAGGGGGCGCGGGGCTACACCTTC
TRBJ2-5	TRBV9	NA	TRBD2	CASSPGTSGPQETQYF	TGTGCCAGCAGCCCGGGGACTAGCGGTCCACAAGAGACCCAGTACTTC
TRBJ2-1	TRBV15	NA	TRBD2	CATRALAGGANEQFF	TGTGCCACCAGAGCCCTAGCGGGGGGGGCTAATGAGCAGTTCTTC
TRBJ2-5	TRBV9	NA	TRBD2	CASSPPQASGQETQYF	TGTGCCAGCAGCCCCCCCCAGGCTAGCGGGCAAGAGACCCAGTACTTC
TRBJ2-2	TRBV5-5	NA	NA	CASSLAQGFGELFF	TGTGCCAGCAGCTTAGCCCAGGGGTTCGGGGAGCTGTTTTTT
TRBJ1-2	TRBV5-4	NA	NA	CASSLLQGTGYTF	TGTGCCAGCAGCTTGTTGCAGGGGACTGGCTACACCTTC
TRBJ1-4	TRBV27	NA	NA	CASSSFAALSIEKLFF	TGTGCCAGCAGTTCCTTCGCGGCCCTTTCAATTGAAAAACTGTTTTTT
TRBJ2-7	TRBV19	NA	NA	CASSLTGSSYEQYF	TGTGCCAGTAGTTTAACAGGGTCCTCCTACGAGCAGTACTTC
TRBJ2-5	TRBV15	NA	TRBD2	CATSRGLAGSQETQYF	TGTGCCACCAGCAGAGGACTAGCGGGGAGCCAAGAGACCCAGTACTTC
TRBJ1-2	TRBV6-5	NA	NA	CASRQGSLTNYGYTF	TGTGCCAGCAGGCAGGGGTCCTTAACTAACTATGGCTACACCTTC
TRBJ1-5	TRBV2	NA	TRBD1	CATRQGRTGLNQPQHF	TGTGCCACCAGGCAGGGTAGGACAGGCCTCAATCAGCCCCAGCATTTT
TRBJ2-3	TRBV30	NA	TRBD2	CAWSVSGLQYF	TGTGCCTGGAGTGTGTCGGGACTACAGTATTTT
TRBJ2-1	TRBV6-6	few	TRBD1	CASSQPRDRVPSYNEQFF	TGTGCCAGCAGTCAACCCCGGGACAGGGTCCCCTCCTACAATGAGCAGTTCTTC
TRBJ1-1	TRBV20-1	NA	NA	CSAQGWKEAFF	TGCAGTGCTCAGGGTTGGAAGGAAGCTTTCTTT
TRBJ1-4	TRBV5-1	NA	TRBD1	CASSLTGVSTNEKLFF	TGCGCCAGCAGCTTGACAGGGGTATCTACTAATGAAAAACTGTTTTTT
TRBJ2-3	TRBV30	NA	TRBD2	CAWSAGGSTDTQYF	TGTGCCTGGAGTGCGGGGGGAAGCACAGATACGCAGTATTTT
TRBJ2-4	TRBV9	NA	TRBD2	CASSVTLAENIQYF	TGTGCCAGCAGCGTGACGCTAGCGGAGAACATTCAGTACTTC
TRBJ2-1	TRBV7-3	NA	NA	CASSKQGLSNEQFF	TGTGCCAGCAGCAAGCAGGGATTATCAAATGAGCAGTTCTTC
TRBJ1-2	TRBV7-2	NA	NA	CASSLVSGENYGYTF	TGTGCCAGCAGCTTAGTGTCAGGGGAGAACTATGGCTACACCTTC
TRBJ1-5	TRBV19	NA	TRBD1	CASSFQQGGNQPQHF	TGTGCCAGTAGTTTCCAACAGGGGGGCAATCAGCCCCAGCATTTT
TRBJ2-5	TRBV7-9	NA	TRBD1	CASSLGQVETQYF	TGTGCCAGCAGCCTGGGACAGGTTGAGACCCAGTACTTC
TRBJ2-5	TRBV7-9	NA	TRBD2	CASSSGLAGETQYF	TGTGCCAGCAGCTCCGGACTAGCGGGAGAGACCCAGTACTTC
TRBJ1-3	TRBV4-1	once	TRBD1	CASSFGTGGAGNTIYF	TGCGCCAGCAGCTTCGGAACAGGGGGTGCTGGAAACACCATATATTTT
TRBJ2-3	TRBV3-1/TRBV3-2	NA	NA	CASSQESQRVSDTQYF	TGTGCCAGCAGCCAAGAGAGCCAGCGGGTTTCGGATACGCAGTATTTT
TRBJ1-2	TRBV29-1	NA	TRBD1	CSVGSGQGVGGDGYTF	TGCAGCGTTGGTTCGGGACAGGGAGTCGGGGGAGATGGCTACACCTTC
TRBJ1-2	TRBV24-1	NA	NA	CATSDSTRDSAGGYTF	TGTGCCACCAGTGACTCCACCCGGGACTCGGCGGGGGGCTACACCTTC
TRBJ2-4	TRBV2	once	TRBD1	CASRREQGAIQYF	TGTGCCAGCAGAAGAGAACAGGGGGCCATTCAGTACTTC
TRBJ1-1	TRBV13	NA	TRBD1	CASSVGGTGSEAFF	TGTGCCAGCAGCGTCGGCGGGACAGGGTCTGAAGCTTTCTTT
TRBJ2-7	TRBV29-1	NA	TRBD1	CSVAGQGYNEQYF	TGCAGCGTTGCGGGACAGGGTTACAACGAGCAGTACTTC
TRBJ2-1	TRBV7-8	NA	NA	CASSNQGSSYNEQFF	TGTGCCAGCAGCAACCAGGGAAGCTCCTACAATGAGCAGTTCTTC
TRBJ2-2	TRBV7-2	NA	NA	CASSLPTGSGELFF	TGTGCCAGCAGCCTACCTACAGGGAGCGGGGAGCTGTTTTTT
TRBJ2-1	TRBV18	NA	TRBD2	CASSPGGAYNEQFF	TGTGCCAGCTCACCGGGAGGGGCATACAATGAGCAGTTCTTC
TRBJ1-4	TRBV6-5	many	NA	CASSYSNRGAYEKLFF	TGTGCCAGCAGTTACTCGAACCGGGGGGCCTATGAAAAACTGTTTTTT
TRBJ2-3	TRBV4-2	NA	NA	CASSQDQFLSTDTQYF	TGTGCCAGCAGCCAAGATCAGTTCTTAAGCACAGATACGCAGTATTTT